These 18 T cell receptor beta chains came from one sample sequenced in a study of blood T cell repertoires in COVID-19 (TCRdb year 2020). The library was produced with the immunoSEQ multiplex PCR assay. Drawn from immuneACCESS, this table holds only the in-frame rearrangements with V and J called that TCRdb kept. Clones are partly lost; checked studies trace under half to an unresolved V gene and leave the rest unexplained. A total of about 250,000 clones appear in this sample, roughly 88% of them only once. More than 4% of the sample comes from the top ten. Source material: PBMCs or T cells enriched from blood (not recorded which). The receptors derive from a woman in her twenties or thirties who had recovered from COVID-19.

The V gene is TRBV6-5, the J gene TRBJ1-2; D call uncertain. The ends were cut back, 7 bases at V and 2 bases at J, with 14 bases in the middle. The CDR3 is 14 residues long. CDR1 is MNHEY and CDR2 is SVGAGI in the germline V gene. The CDR3 region has the DNA TGTGCCAGCAAAGGCACGAGGAGAAACTATGGCTACACCTTC. Its translation: CASKGTRRNYGYTF.

V usage is TRBV28 and J usage is TRBJ1-6; no clear D gene. Germline V CDR1 and CDR2: MDHEN, SYDVKM. The CDR3 runs 12 residues. Trimming cost V 3 bases and J 5 bases, with 2 bases left between them. CDR3 sequence: CASSFNNSPLHF. The CDR3, as DNA: TGTGCCAGCAGTTTCAATAATTCACCCCTCCACTTT.

The chain carries TRBV4-2 and TRBJ2-1, with 11 positions matching TRBD1. V shed 3 bases and J 7 bases; nucleotides not matched to a gene: 8. Germline lookup yields CDR1 LGHNA and CDR2 YNFKEQ. The CDR3 spans 16 residues. This chain's CDR3 is CASSHRTGGSSNEQFF. The CDR3 DNA reads TGTGCCAGCAGCCACCGGACAGGGGGCTCGTCAAATGAGCAGTTCTTC.

The V and J genes are TRBV28 and TRBJ2-2, with TRBD1 matching over 7 bases. The trim removed 3 bases at V and 11 bases at J, leaving 27 bases unmatched. CDR3 length: 20 amino acids. Germline values: CDR1 MDHEN, CDR2 SYDVKM. CDR3 in amino acids: CASSFSRHFTDRQNRQELFF. For the CDR3, the DNA is TGTGCCAGCAGTTTTTCTCGACATTTCACGGACAGGCAAAACCGGCAAGAGCTGTTTTTT. The full variable domain, its missing parts supplied by reference TRBV28 and TRBJ2-2, is DVKVTQSSRYLVKRTGEKVFLECVQDMDHENMFWYRQDPGLGLRLIYFSYDVKMKEKGDIPEGYSVSREKKERFSLILESASTNQTSMYLCASSFSRHFTDRQNRQELFFGEGSRLTVL.

The chain couples TRBV7-9 to TRBJ2-7, with a possible D match to TRBD1 (6 bases). The V gene's germline CDR1 is SEHNR and CDR2 FQNEAQ (reference sequence). The germline V and J ends were trimmed by 1 base and 7 bases, with 17 bases remaining between them. There are 15 residues in the CDR3. The CDR3 sequence is CASSLGTAPLGEQYF. The CDR3 bases are TGTGCCAGCAGCTTAGGGACAGCCCCCCTAGGGGAGCAGTACTTC.

The chain combines TRBV29-1 with TRBJ2-3; TRBD1 agrees at 8 bases. Germline V gene data show CDR1 as SQVTM and CDR2 as ANQGSEA. This CDR3 region has 14 residues. J gave up 5 bases and V 4 bases, and 8 bases lay outside the gene matches. CDR3 coding DNA: TGCAGCGTTGGATCCGGACAGGGTCGAGATACGCAGTATTTT. This gives the protein CSVGSGQGRDTQYF.

The chain carries TRBV27 and TRBJ2-5; D not resolved. The germline V gene encodes CDR1 MNHEY and CDR2 SMNVEV (reference sequence). The ends were cut back, 1 base at V and 4 bases at J, with 19 bases in the middle. The CDR3 spans 17 residues. CDR3 residues: CASSLCNKLPCRETQYF. As DNA, the CDR3 is TGTGCCAGCAGTTTATGTAATAAGCTTCCTTGTAGAGAGACCCAGTACTTC.

The chain employs TRBV28 and TRBJ1-2, with a possible D match to TRBD1 (5 bases). The CDR3 extends over 15 amino acids. V lost 2 bases and J 2 bases, leaving 12 bases between the germline ends. Germline CDR1 is MDHEN and CDR2 is SYDVKM. The CDR3 bases are TGTGCCAGCAGTTTACTGCGCCAGGGCAACTATGGCTACACCTTC. Its translation is CASSLLRQGNYGYTF.

V and J are TRBV27 and TRBJ1-6; D is perhaps TRBD1 (6 bases). The germline V gene encodes CDR1 MNHEY and CDR2 SMNVEV (reference sequence). This CDR3 comprises 15 residues. V lost 5 bases, J lost 7 bases, and 15 bases lay in between. CDR3 sequence: CASSVGASGNSPLHF. The CDR3 coding sequence is TGTGCCAGCAGTGTGGGGGCTTCGGGCAATTCACCCCTCCACTTT.

The chain links TRBV13 to TRBJ1-3; maybe TRBD1 (5 bases). Germline CDR1 and CDR2: PRHDT and FYEKMQ (reference sequence). The CDR3 runs to 14 residues. Trimming took 2 bases from V and 4 from J, leaving 9 bases between them. As DNA, the CDR3 is TGTGCCAGCAGCTTACGGGGGAGCGGAAACACCATATATTTT. Protein sequence: CASSLRGSGNTIYF.

The rearrangement links TRBV27 to TRBJ1-2, with no clear D. V shed 2 bases and J shed 1 base, with 11 bases lying between them. Germline V lookup: CDR1 MNHEY, CDR2 SMNVEV (reference sequence). The CDR3 contains 15 residues. The CDR3 nucleotides read TGTGCCAGCAGTTTAAACCGAGAAATTAACTATGGCTACACCTTC. It codes for CASSLNREINYGYTF.

This chain joins TRBV28 and TRBJ1-1; 11 positions agree with TRBD1. CDR1 and CDR2 from the germline V gene are MDHEN and SYDVKM. V shed 5 bases and J 1 base; nucleotides not matched to a gene: 9. The CDR3 is 17 residues long. This CDR3 reads CASSIGQGALRNTEAFF. The CDR3 DNA reads TGTGCCAGCAGTATCGGACAGGGGGCGCTTCGGAACACTGAAGCTTTCTTT.

A single count supports this clone. V usage is TRBV28 and J usage is TRBJ1-2; TRBD1 matches 7 bases. The CDR3 is made up of 14 amino acids. Germline loops: CDR1 MDHEN, CDR2 SYDVKM. Trimming cost V 2 bases and J 4 bases; bases outside gene matches: 4. The CDR3 region has the DNA TGTGCCAGCAGTTTACTGACAGGGAGCTATGGCTACACCTTC. Translated, it gives CASSLLTGSYGYTF.

V and J are TRBV19 and TRBJ1-6, with a possible D match to TRBD1 (6 bases). V gave up 1 base and J gave up 7 bases, with 11 bases separating them. This CDR3 region has 15 residues. Germline CDR1 reads LNHDA; CDR2 reads SQIVND (reference sequence). This chain's CDR3 is CASSIGQVLNSPLHF. CDR3 DNA sequence: TGTGCCAGTAGTATAGGACAGGTGCTGAATTCACCCCTCCACTTT.

The chain recombines TRBV5-1 with TRBJ2-7, with TRBD1 matching over 7 bases. The CDR3 has 15 residues. In germline, CDR1 is SGHRS, CDR2 YFSETQ. Trimming at V came to 1 base and at J to 3 bases, leaving 7 bases not matched to a gene. The CDR3 loop is CASSLSTGVIYEQYF. CDR3 DNA sequence: TGCGCCAGCAGCTTGTCAACAGGGGTGATCTACGAGCAGTACTTC. Supplemented by reference TRBV5-1 and TRBJ2-7, the full variable domain reads KAGVTQTPRYLIKTRGQQVTLSCSPISGHRSVSWYQQTPGQGLQFLFEYFSETQRNKGNFPGRFSGRQFSNSRSEMNVSTLELGDSALYLCASSLSTGVIYEQYFGPGTRLTVT.

V and J are TRBV4-1 and TRBJ1-6; no reliable D call. CDR1 and CDR2 from the germline V gene are MGHRA and YSYEKL. The CDR3 spans 15 residues. Deletions cut 1 base from V and 6 bases from J, with 10 bases between. DNA of the CDR3: TGCGCCAGCAGCCAAGTTGTGGGCAGTAATTCACCCCTCCACTTT. Amino acids: CASSQVVGSNSPLHF.

This clone occurred once. The chain has TRBV13 and TRBJ2-7; D is perhaps TRBD1 (6 bases). Germline V CDR1 and CDR2: PRHDT, FYEKMQ (reference sequence). V lost 2 bases, J lost 1 base, and 12 bases lay in between. CDR3 length equals 15 residues. CDR3: CASSLRWGQSYEQYF. The CDR3 region has the DNA TGTGCCAGCAGCTTAAGGTGGGGACAATCCTACGAGCAGTACTTC.

This clone has only a few counts. Written as DNA, the CDR3 is TGTGCCAGCGGGAGAGGCTCTGCGGATACGCAGTATTTT. Its protein is CASGRGSADTQYF. The chain links TRBV7-2 to TRBJ2-3; weak D call: TRBD2 (5 bases). Trimming left V 8 bases short and J 6 bases short, with 15 bases between. The germline gives CDR1 SGHTA, CDR2 FQGNSA. The CDR3 contains 13 residues.